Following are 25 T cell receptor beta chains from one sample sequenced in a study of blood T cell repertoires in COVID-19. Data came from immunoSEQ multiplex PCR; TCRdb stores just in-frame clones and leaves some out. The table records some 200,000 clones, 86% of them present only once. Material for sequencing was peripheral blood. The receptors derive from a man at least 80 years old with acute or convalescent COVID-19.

The CDR3 sequence is CASSFGTSGEDEQFF. CDR3 coding DNA: TGTGCCAGCAGTTTCGGGACTAGCGGGGAGGATGAGCAGTTCTTC. The chain employs TRBV27 and TRBJ2-1; 13 bases are shared with TRBD2. Trimming at V came to 3 bases and at J to 8 bases, leaving 4 bases not matched to a gene. This CDR3 contains 15 residues. Per germline, CDR1 MNHEY and CDR2 SMNVEV (reference sequence).

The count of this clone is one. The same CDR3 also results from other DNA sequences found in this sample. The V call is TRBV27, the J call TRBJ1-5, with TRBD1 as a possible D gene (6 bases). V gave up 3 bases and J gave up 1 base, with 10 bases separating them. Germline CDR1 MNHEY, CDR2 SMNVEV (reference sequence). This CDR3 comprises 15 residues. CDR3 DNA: TGTGCCAGCAGTTTCGGGGGGGGCAGCAATCAGCCCCAGCATTTT. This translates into CASSFGGGSNQPQHF.

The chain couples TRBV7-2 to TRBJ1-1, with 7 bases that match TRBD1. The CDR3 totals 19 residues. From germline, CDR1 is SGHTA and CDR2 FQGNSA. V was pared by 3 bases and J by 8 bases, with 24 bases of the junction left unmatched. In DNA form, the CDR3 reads TGTGCCAGCAGCTTCGATGCGGGGGGCGGGACAGCGCCAAAGGGGGAAGCTTTCTTT. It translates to CASSFDAGGGTAPKGEAFF.

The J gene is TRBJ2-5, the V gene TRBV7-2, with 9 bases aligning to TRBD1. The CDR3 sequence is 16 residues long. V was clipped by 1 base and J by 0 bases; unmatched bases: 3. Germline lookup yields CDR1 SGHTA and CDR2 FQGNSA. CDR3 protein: CASSLVTGGYQETQYF. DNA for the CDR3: TGTGCCAGCAGCTTAGTCACAGGGGGCTACCAAGAGACCCAGTACTTC.

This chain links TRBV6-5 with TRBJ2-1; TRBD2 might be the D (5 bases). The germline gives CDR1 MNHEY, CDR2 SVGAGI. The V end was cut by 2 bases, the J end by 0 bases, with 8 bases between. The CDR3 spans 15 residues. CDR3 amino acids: CASSYGGSSYNEQFF. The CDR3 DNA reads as TGTGCCAGCAGTTACGGTGGGAGCTCCTACAATGAGCAGTTCTTC.

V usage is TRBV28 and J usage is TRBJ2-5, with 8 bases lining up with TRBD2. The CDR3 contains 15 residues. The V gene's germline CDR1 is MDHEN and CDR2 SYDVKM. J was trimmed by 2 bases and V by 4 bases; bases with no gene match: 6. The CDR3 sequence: CASSSPAGGQETQYF. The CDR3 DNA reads TGTGCCAGCAGTTCCCCCGCGGGGGGACAAGAGACCCAGTACTTC. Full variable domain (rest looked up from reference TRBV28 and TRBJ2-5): DVKVTQSSRYLVKRTGEKVFLECVQDMDHENMFWYRQDPGLGLRLIYFSYDVKMKEKGDIPEGYSVSREKKERFSLILESASTNQTSMYLCASSSPAGGQETQYFGPGTRLLVL.

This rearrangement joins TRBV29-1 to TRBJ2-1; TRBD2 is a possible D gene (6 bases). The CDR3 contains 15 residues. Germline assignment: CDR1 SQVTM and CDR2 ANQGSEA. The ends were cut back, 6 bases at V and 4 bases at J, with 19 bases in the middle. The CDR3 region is CSVQTSGLIYNEQFF. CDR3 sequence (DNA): TGCAGCGTACAGACTAGTGGCTTAATTTACAATGAGCAGTTCTTC.

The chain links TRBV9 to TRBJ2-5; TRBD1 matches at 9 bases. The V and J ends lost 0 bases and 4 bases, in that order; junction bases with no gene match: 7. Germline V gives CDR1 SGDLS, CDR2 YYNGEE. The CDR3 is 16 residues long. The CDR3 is CASSVGNTGGGETQYF. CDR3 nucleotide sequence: TGTGCCAGCAGCGTAGGAAATACAGGGGGCGGAGAGACCCAGTACTTC.

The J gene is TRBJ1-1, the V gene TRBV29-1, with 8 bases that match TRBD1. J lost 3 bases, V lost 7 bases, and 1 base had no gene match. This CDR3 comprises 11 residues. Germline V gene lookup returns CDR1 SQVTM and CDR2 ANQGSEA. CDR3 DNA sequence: TGCAGCGGCAGGGGGCACACTGAAGCTTTCTTT. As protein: CSGRGHTEAFF.

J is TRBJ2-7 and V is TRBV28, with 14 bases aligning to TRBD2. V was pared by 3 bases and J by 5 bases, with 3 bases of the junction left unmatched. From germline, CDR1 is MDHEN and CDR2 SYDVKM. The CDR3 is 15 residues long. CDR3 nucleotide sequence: TGTGCCAGCAGTTTCGGGACTAGCGGGAGTAACGAGCAGTACTTC. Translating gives CASSFGTSGSNEQYF.

In nucleotides, the CDR3 is TGTGCCTGGAGCGAACCGGGACTTCTGAGGAGTCAGCCCCAGCATTTT. It encodes CAWSEPGLLRSQPQHF. The gene calls are TRBV30 and TRBJ1-5; D perhaps matches TRBD1 (5 bases). With 3 bases removed from V and 6 bases from J, the gap between germline ends came to 21 bases. The CDR3 is 16 amino acids. Germline CDR1 GTSNPN, CDR2 SVGIG (reference sequence). The full variable domain, in which reference TRBV30 and TRBJ1-5 provide the parts outside the CDR3, is SQTIHQWPATLVQPVGSPLSLECTVEGTSNPNLYWYRQAAGRGLQLLFYSVGIGQISSEVPQNLSASRPQDRQFILSSKKLLLSDSGFYLCAWSEPGLLRSQPQHFGDGTRLSIL.

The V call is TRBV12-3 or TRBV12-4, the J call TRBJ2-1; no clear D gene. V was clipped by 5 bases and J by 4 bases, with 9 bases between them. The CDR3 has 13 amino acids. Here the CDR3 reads CASSPSVYNEQFF. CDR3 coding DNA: TGTGCCAGCAGTCCCTCGGTGTACAATGAGCAGTTCTTC.

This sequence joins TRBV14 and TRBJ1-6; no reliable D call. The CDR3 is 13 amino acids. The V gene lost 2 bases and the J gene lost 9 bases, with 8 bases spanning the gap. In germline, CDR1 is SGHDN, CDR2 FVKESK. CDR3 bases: TGTGCCAGCAGCCAAACATCAATTTCACCCCTCCACTTT. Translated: CASSQTSISPLHF.

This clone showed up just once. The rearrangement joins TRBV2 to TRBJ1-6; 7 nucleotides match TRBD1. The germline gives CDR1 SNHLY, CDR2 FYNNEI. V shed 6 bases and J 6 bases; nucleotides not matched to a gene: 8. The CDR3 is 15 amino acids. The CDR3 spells CASRFEGAVNSPLHF. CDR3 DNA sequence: TGTGCCAGCAGGTTTGAGGGGGCGGTTAATTCACCCCTCCACTTT. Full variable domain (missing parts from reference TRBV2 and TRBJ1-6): EPEVTQTPSHQVTQMGQEVILRCVPISNHLYFYWYRQILGQKVEFLVSFYNNEISEKSEIFDDQFSVERPDGSNFTLKIRSTKLEDSAMYFCASRFEGAVNSPLHFGNGTRLTVT.

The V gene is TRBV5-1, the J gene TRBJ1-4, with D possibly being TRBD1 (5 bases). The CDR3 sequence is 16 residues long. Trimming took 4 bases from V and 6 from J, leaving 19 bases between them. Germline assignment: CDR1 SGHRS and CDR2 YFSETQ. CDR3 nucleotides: TGCGCCAGCAGCCAGGGCCCGGACACTATGGATGAAAAACTGTTTTTT. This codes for CASSQGPDTMDEKLFF.

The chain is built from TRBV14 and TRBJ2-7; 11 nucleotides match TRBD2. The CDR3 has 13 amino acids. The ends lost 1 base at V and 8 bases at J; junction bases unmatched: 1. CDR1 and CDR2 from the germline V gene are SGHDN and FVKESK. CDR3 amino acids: CASSQGLAGQQYF. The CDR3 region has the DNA TGTGCCAGCAGCCAAGGACTAGCGGGACAGCAGTACTTC.

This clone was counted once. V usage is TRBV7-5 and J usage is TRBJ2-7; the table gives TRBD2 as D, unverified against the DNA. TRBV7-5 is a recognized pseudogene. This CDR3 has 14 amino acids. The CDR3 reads CARGEAAPSYEQYV. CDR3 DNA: TGTGCCAGGGGGGAGGCAGCCCCAAGCTACGAGCAGTACGTC.

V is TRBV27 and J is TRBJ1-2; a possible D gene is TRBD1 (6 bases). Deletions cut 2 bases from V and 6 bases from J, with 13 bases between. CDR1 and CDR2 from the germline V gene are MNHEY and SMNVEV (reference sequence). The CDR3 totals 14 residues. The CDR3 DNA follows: TGTGCCAGCAGTTTAATCCAGGGGAAAAATGGCTACACCTTC. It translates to CASSLIQGKNGYTF.

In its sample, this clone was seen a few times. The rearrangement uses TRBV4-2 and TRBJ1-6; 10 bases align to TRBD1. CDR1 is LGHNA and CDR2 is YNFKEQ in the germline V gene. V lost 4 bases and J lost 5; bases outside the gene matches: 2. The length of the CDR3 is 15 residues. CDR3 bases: TGTGCCAGCAGCCCGGGGACAGGGGATAATTCACCCCTCCACTTT. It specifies CASSPGTGDNSPLHF.

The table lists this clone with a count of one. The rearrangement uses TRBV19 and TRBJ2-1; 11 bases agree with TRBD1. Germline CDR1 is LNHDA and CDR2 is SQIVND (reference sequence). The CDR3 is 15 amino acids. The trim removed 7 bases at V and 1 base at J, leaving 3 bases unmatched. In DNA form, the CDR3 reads TGTGCCAGTAACGGACAGGGGGCTTCCTACAATGAGCAGTTCTTC. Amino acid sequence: CASNGQGASYNEQFF.

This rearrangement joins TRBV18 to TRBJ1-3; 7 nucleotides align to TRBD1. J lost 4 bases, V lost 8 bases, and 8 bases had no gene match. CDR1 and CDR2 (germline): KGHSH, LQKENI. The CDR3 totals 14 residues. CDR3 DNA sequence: TGTGCCAGCACTGGACAGGCCTCCGGAAACACCATATATTTT. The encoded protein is CASTGQASGNTIYF.

CDR3 in amino acids: CASRLGGVIMEKLFF. The CDR3 DNA sequence: TGTGCCAGCAGGCTTGGGGGGGTAATAATGGAAAAACTGTTTTTT. The V gene is TRBV7-2, the J gene TRBJ1-4, with D tentatively TRBD1 (5 bases). This CDR3 contains 15 residues. Germline V lookup: CDR1 SGHTA, CDR2 FQGNSA. Trimming removed 6 bases from V and 8 bases from J, with 19 bases in between.

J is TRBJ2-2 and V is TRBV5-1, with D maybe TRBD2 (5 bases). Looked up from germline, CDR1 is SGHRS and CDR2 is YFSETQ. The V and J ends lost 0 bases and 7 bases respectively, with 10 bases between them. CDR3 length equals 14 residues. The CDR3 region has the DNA TGCGCCAGCAGCTTGGGTTGGGGAGACGGGGAGCTGTTTTTT. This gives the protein CASSLGWGDGELFF.

The CDR3 loop is CAWSVLGGVGNEQFF. The CDR3 bases are TGTGCCTGGAGTGTACTAGGGGGAGTGGGCAATGAGCAGTTCTTC. The chain links TRBV30 to TRBJ2-1, with a weak D call TRBD1 (6 bases). CDR1 and CDR2 from the germline V gene are GTSNPN and SVGIG (reference sequence). The CDR3 is 15 residues long. V was cut by 0 bases and J by 6 bases, with 15 bases left in between.

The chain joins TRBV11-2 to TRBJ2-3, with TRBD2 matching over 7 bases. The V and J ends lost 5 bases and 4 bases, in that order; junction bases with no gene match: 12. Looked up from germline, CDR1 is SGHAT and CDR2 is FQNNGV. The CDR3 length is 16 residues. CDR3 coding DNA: TGTGCCAGCAGCACGATGCGCGGGAGCTCGGCAGATACGCAGTATTTT. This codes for CASSTMRGSSADTQYF.